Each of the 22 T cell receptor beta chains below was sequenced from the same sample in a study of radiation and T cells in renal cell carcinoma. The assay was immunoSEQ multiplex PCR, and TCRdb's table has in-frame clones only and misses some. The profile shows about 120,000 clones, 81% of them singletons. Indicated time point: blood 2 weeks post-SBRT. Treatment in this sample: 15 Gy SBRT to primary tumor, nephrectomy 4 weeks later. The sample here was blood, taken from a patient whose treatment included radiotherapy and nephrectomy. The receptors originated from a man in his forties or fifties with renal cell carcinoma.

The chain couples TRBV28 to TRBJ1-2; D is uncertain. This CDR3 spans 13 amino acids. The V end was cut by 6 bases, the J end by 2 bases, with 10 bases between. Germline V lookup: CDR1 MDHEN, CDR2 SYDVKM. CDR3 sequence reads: CASRSPDNYGYTF. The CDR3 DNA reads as TGTGCCAGCAGGTCGCCAGACAACTATGGCTACACCTTC.

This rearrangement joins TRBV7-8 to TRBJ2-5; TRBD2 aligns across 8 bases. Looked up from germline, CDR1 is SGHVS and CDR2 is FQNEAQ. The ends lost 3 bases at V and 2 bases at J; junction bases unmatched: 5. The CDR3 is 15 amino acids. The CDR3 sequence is CASSFGAGAQETQYF. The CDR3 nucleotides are TGTGCCAGCAGCTTTGGAGCGGGGGCGCAAGAGACCCAGTACTTC.

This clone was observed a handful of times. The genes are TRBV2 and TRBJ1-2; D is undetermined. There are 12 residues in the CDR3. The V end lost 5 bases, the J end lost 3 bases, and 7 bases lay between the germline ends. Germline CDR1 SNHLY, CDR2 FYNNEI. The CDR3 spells CASSLGYYGYTF. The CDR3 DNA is TGTGCCAGCAGTTTAGGATACTATGGCTACACCTTC.

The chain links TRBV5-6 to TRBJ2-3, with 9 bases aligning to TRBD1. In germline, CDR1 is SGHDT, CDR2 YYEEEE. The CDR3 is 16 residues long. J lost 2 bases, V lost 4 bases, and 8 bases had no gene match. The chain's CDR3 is CASSATGTGYTDTQYF. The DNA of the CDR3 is TGTGCCAGCAGCGCGACCGGGACAGGGTACACAGATACGCAGTATTTT.

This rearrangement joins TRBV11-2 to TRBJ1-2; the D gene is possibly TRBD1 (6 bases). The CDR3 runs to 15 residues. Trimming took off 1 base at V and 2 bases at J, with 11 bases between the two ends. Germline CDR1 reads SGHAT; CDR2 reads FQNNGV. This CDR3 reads CASSLVAGDNYGYTF. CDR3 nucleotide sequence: TGTGCCAGCAGCTTAGTGGCAGGGGACAACTATGGCTACACCTTC.

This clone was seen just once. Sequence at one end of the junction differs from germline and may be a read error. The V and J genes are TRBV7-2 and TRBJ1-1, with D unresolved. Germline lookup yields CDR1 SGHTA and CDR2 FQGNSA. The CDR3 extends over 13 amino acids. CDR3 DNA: TGTGCCAGCAGCTTAGGCGGATGGAAGGAGGTCTCATTT. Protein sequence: CASSLGGWKEVSF.

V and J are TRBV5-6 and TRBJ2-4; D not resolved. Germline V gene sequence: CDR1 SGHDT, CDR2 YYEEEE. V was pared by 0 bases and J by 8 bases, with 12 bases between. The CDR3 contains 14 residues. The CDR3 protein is CASSLAGIGDIQYF. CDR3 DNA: TGTGCCAGCAGCTTGGCGGGTATTGGAGACATTCAGTACTTC. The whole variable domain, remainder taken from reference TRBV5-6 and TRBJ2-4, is DAGVTQSPTHLIKTRGQQVTLRCSPKSGHDTVSWYQQALGQGPQFIFQYYEEEERQRGNFPDRFSGHQFPNYSSELNVNALLLGDSALYLCASSLAGIGDIQYFGAGTRLSVL.

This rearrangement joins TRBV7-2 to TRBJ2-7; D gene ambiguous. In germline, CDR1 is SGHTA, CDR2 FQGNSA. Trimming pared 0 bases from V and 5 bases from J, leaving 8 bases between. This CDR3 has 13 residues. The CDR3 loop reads CASSLAYYHEQYF. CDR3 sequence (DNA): TGTGCCAGCAGCTTAGCATACTACCACGAGCAGTACTTC.

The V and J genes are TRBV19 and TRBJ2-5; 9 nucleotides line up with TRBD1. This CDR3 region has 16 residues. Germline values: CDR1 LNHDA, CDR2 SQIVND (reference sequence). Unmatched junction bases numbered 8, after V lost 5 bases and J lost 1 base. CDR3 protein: CASSAQGAPSQETQYF. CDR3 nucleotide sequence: TGTGCCAGTAGTGCACAGGGGGCTCCAAGCCAAGAGACCCAGTACTTC.

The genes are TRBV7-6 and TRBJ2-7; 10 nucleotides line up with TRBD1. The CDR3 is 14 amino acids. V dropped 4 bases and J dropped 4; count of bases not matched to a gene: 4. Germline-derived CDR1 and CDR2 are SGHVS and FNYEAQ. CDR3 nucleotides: TGTGCCAGCAGCTCAGAGGACAGGGGGTACGAGCAGTACTTC. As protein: CASSSEDRGYEQYF. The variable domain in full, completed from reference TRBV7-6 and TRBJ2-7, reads GAGVSQSPRYKVTKRGQDVALRCDPISGHVSLYWYRQALGQGPEFLTYFNYEAQQDKSGLPNDRFSAERPEGSISTLTIQRTEQRDSAMYRCASSSEDRGYEQYFGPGTRLTVT.

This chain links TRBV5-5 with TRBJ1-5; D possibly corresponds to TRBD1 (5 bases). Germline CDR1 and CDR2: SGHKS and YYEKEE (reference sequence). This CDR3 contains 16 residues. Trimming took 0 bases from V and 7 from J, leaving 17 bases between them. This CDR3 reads CASSLGIQVLQQPQHF. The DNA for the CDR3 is TGTGCCAGCAGCTTGGGAATACAGGTCCTACAACAGCCCCAGCATTTT.

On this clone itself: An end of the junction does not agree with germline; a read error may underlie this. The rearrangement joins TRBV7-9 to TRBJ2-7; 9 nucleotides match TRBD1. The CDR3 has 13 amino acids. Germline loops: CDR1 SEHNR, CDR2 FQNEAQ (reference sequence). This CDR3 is CASSSNLGQGMNF. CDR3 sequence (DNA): TGTGCCAGCAGCTCAAATTTGGGACAGGGTATGAACTTC. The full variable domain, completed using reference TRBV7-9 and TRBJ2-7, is DTGVSQNPRHKITKRGQNVTFRCDPISEHNRLYWYRQTLGQGPEFLTYFQNEAQLEKSRLLSDRFSAERPKGSFSTLEIQRTEQGDSAMYLCASSSNLGQGMNFGPGTRLTVT.

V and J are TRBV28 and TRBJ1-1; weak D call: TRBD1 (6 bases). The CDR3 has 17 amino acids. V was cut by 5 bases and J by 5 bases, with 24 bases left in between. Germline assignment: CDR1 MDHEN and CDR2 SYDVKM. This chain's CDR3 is CASSPGGQGVGQTEAFF. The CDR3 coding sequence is TGTGCCAGCAGTCCGGGGGGGCAGGGCGTAGGGCAGACTGAAGCTTTCTTT.

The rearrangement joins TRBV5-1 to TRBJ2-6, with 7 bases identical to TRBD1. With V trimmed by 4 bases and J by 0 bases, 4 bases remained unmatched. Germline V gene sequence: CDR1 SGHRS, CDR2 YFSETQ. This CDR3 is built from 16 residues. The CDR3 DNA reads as TGCGCCAGCAGCCTTACAGGGGTCTCTGGGGCCAACGTCCTGACTTTC. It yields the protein CASSLTGVSGANVLTF.

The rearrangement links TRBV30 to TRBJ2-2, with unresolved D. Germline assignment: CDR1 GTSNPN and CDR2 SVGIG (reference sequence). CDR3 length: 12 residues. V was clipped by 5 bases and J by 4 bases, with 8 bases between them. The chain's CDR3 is CAWGVFTGELFF. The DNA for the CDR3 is TGTGCCTGGGGGGTCTTCACCGGGGAGCTGTTTTTT.

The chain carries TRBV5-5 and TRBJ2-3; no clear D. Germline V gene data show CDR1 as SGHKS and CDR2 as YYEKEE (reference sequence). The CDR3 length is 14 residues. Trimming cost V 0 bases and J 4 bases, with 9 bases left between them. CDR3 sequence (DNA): TGTGCCAGCAGCTTGGTGTCCCTCCCAGATACGCAGTATTTT. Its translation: CASSLVSLPDTQYF. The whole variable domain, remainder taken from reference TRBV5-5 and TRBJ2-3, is DAGVTQSPTHLIKTRGQQVTLRCSPISGHKSVSWYQQVLGQGPQFIFQYYEKEERGRGNFPDRFSARQFPNYSSELNVNALLLGDSALYLCASSLVSLPDTQYFGPGTRLTVL.

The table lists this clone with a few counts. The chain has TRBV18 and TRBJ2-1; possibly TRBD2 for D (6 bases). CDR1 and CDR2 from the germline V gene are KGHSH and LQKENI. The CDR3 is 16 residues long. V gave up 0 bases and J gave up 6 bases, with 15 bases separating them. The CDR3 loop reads CASSPPPGALFNEQFF. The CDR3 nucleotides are TGTGCCAGCTCACCACCCCCGGGAGCCCTTTTCAATGAGCAGTTCTTC.

CDR3 nucleotides: TGTGCCAGTAGTATACCCACAGGGGATTTGTACAATGAGCAGTTCTTC. This translates into CASSIPTGDLYNEQFF. The V and J genes are TRBV19 and TRBJ2-1, with 7 bases that match TRBD1. Trimming took 2 bases from V and 4 from J; bases not matched to a gene: 8. The CDR3 runs to 16 residues. Germline lookup yields CDR1 LNHDA and CDR2 SQIVND (reference sequence).

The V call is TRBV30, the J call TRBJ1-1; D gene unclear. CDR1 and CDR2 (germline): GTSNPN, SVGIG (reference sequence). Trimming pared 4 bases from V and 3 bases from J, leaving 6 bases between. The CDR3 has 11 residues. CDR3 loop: CAWIDYTEAFF. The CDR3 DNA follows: TGTGCCTGGATTGATTACACTGAAGCTTTCTTT.

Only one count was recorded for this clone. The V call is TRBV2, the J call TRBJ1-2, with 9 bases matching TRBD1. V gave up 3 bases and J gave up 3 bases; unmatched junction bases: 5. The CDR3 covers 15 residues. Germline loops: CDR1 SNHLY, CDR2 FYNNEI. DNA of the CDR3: TGTGCCAGCAGTGACACGAGGACAGGGGACTATGGCTACACCTTC. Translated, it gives CASSDTRTGDYGYTF.

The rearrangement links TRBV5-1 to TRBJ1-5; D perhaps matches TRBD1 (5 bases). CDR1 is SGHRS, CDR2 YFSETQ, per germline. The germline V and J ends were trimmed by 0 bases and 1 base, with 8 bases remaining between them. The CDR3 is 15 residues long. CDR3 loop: CASSLDGASNQPQHF. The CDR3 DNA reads TGCGCCAGCAGCTTGGATGGGGCAAGCAATCAGCCCCAGCATTTT. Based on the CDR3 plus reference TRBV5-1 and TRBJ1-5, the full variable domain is KAGVTQTPRYLIKTRGQQVTLSCSPISGHRSVSWYQQTPGQGLQFLFEYFSETQRNKGNFPGRFSGRQFSNSRSEMNVSTLELGDSALYLCASSLDGASNQPQHFGDGTRLSIL.

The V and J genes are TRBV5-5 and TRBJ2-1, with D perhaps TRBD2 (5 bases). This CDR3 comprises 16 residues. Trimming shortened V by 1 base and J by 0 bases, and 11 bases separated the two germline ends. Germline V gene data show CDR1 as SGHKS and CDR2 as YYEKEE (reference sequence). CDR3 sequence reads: CASSLWPGSSYNEQFF. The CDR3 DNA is TGTGCCAGCAGCTTGTGGCCGGGGAGCTCCTACAATGAGCAGTTCTTC.